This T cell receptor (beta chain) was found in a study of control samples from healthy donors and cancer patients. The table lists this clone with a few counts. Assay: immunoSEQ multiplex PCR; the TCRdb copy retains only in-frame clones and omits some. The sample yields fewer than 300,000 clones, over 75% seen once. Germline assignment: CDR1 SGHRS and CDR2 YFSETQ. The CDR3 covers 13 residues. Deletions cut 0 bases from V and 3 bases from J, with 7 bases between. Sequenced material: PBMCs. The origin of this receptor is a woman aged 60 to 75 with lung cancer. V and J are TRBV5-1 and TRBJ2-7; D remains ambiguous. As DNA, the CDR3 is TGCGCCAGCAGCTTGGCCTCCGACTACGAGCAGTACTTC. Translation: CASSLASDYEQYF. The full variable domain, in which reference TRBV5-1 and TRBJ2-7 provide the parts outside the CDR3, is KAGVTQTPRYLIKTRGQQVTLSCSPISGHRSVSWYQQTPGQGLQFLFEYFSETQRNKGNFPGRFSGRQFSNSRSEMNVSTLELGDSALYLCASSLASDYEQYFGPGTRLTVT.